What follows are 25 T cell receptor beta chains derived from one specimen sequenced in a study of CD8 T cells in Susac syndrome. An input of 0.5 to 1 ug of RNA was subjected to reverse transcription using random hexamers. TCRdb analysed the immunoSEQ multiplex PCR reads with MiXCR anew, one entry per CDR3 protein. The sample lists 170,000 or so distinct CDR3 sequences; 94% were seen once. The material sequenced was CD4+ T cells from PBMCs. These receptors came from a human donor with Susac syndrome.

The chain uses TRBV7-9 and TRBJ1-2; 8 bases are shared with TRBD1. This CDR3 comprises 15 residues. With V trimmed by 0 bases and J by 2 bases, 2 bases remained unmatched. The germline CDR1 and CDR2 sequences are SEHNR and FQNEAQ (reference sequence). The CDR3 region has the DNA TGTGCCAGCAGCTTAGCGGACAGGGCAAACTATGGCTACACCTTC. It yields the protein CASSLADRANYGYTF.

V usage is TRBV9 and J usage is TRBJ2-3; D tentatively reads TRBD1 or TRBD2 (6 bases each). With 4 bases removed from V and 2 bases from J, the gap between germline ends came to 17 bases. This CDR3 region has 16 residues. Looked up from germline, CDR1 is SGDLS and CDR2 is YYNGEE. CDR3 bases: TGTGCCAGCAGCCCCAGTGGAGGGGGGTACACAGATACGCAGTATTTT. Its protein product is CASSPSGGGYTDTQYF.

V gene TRBV6-5 combines with J gene TRBJ1-5, with D perhaps TRBD1 (5 bases). The CDR3 has 13 residues. Trimming shortened V by 4 bases and J by 7 bases, and 11 bases separated the two germline ends. Germline assignment: CDR1 MNHEY and CDR2 SVGAGI. The DNA of the CDR3 is TGTGCCAGCAGTTCCCAAGGGACCCAGCCCCAGCATTTT. Its translation is CASSSQGTQPQHF.

V and J are TRBV5-1 and TRBJ2-5; possible D gene TRBD1, 6 bases. Deletions cut 0 bases from V and 2 bases from J, with 11 bases between. Germline V gene data show CDR1 as SGHRS and CDR2 as YFSETQ. The CDR3 spans 15 residues. In DNA, the CDR3 is TGCGCCAGCAGCTTGGGACAGGCGAGACAAGAGACCCAGTACTTC. It codes for CASSLGQARQETQYF.

J is TRBJ2-5 and V is TRBV9; TRBD2 is a possible D gene (7 bases). Germline V gene lookup returns CDR1 SGDLS and CDR2 YYNGEE. Trimming took 0 bases from V and 2 from J, leaving 14 bases between them. CDR3 length: 16 residues. CDR3 coding DNA: TGTGCCAGCAGCGTAGGGATCGGGGGGCTTCAAGAGACCCAGTACTTC. Encoded protein: CASSVGIGGLQETQYF. Full variable domain (missing parts from reference TRBV9 and TRBJ2-5): DSGVTQTPKHLITATGQRVTLRCSPRSGDLSVYWYQQSLDQGLQFLIQYYNGEERAKGNILERFSAQQFPDLHSELNLSSLELGDSALYFCASSVGIGGLQETQYFGPGTRLLVL.

The rearrangement links TRBV20-1 to TRBJ2-1; no firm D call. This CDR3 has 12 residues. V was shortened by 2 bases and J by 6 bases, with 8 bases between the two germline ends. The germline CDR1 and CDR2 sequences are DFQATT and SNEGSKA (reference sequence). The CDR3 DNA reads TGCAGTGCTAGACGGCCCCCCAATGAGCAGTTCTTC. Encoded protein: CSARRPPNEQFF.

This clonotype was observed once. V usage is TRBV9 and J usage is TRBJ2-1, with no clear D. Trimming took off 3 bases at V and 0 bases at J, with 10 bases between the two ends. The CDR3 runs to 15 residues. Germline-derived CDR1 and CDR2 are SGDLS and YYNGEE. The CDR3 protein is CASSAQISSYNEQFF. Here the CDR3 DNA reads TGTGCCAGCAGCGCCCAGATTAGCTCCTACAATGAGCAGTTCTTC.

The chain is built from TRBV5-1 and TRBJ2-2, with D maybe TRBD1 (5 bases). In germline, CDR1 is SGHRS, CDR2 YFSETQ. The ends were cut back, 4 bases at V and 2 bases at J, with 12 bases in the middle. The CDR3 covers 15 residues. The CDR3 reads CASSPGSLNTGELFF. In DNA form, the CDR3 reads TGCGCCAGCAGCCCAGGGTCACTTAACACCGGGGAGCTGTTTTTT.

The sample holds one count of this clonotype. Sequence at one end of the junction differs from germline and may be a read error. The chain joins TRBV2 to TRBJ1-6, with D perhaps TRBD1 (6 bases). CDR1 SNHLY and CDR2 FYNNEI come from the germline V gene. The length of the CDR3 is 15 residues. The CDR3 protein is CASSEGQSYNSPLHF. The CDR3 DNA is TGTGCCAGCAGCGAAGGACAGAGCTATAATTCACCCCTCCACTTT.

The CDR3 loop is CSARDGRGTEAFF. CDR3 nucleotides: TGCAGTGCTAGAGATGGGCGCGGCACTGAAGCTTTCTTT. The rearrangement links TRBV20-1 to TRBJ1-1; D gene ambiguous. The CDR3 totals 13 residues. Germline V CDR1 and CDR2: DFQATT, SNEGSKA (reference sequence). The germline V and J ends were trimmed by 0 bases and 4 bases, with 9 bases remaining between them.

The chain recombines TRBV12-3 or TRBV12-4 with TRBJ1-6; no firm D call. The germline V and J ends were trimmed by 7 bases and 6 bases, with 16 bases remaining between them. This CDR3 has 15 amino acids. The CDR3 region has the DNA TGTGCCAGCAAACCTGTGGGCGGGATTAATTCACCCCTCCACTTT. As protein: CASKPVGGINSPLHF.

V gene TRBV19 combines with J gene TRBJ2-2; D unclear. This CDR3 comprises 14 residues. V dropped 5 bases and J dropped 5 bases, with 12 bases sitting between them. CDR1 LNHDA and CDR2 SQIVND come from the germline V gene (reference sequence). The CDR3 sequence: CASSGGFGTGELFF. CDR3 DNA: TGTGCCAGTAGTGGTGGCTTCGGAACCGGGGAGCTGTTTTTT.

The chain couples TRBV14 to TRBJ1-3, with D uncertain. This CDR3 comprises 13 residues. The germline V and J ends were trimmed by 3 bases and 8 bases, with 11 bases remaining between them. Germline V lookup: CDR1 SGHDN, CDR2 FVKESK. The CDR3 spells CASSQIGRYTIYF. In DNA, the CDR3 is TGTGCCAGCAGCCAGATCGGTCGGTACACCATATATTTT.

This chain links TRBV7-2 with TRBJ2-2; no clear D gene. Germline CDR1 reads SGHTA; CDR2 reads FQGNSA. There are 14 residues in the CDR3. Trimming took off 5 bases at V and 4 bases at J, with 11 bases between the two ends. CDR3 sequence reads: CASSPDQFTGELFF. In DNA, the CDR3 is TGTGCCAGCAGCCCAGACCAGTTCACCGGGGAGCTGTTTTTT.

This clonotype was detected a few times. This chain joins TRBV7-3 and TRBJ2-5; D may be TRBD1 (5 bases). V lost 5 bases to trimming and J lost 1 base, with 8 bases between them. Germline V lookup: CDR1 SGHTA, CDR2 FQGTGA. The CDR3 is 13 residues long. This chain's CDR3 is CASSQGAQETQYF. The DNA of the CDR3 is TGTGCCAGCAGCCAAGGGGCCCAAGAGACCCAGTACTTC.

The chain recombines TRBV19 with TRBJ2-7; 7 nucleotides line up with TRBD2. There are 14 residues in the CDR3. The V segment lost 6 bases and the J segment 1 base; nucleotides outside the gene matches: 6. Germline assignment: CDR1 LNHDA and CDR2 SQIVND (reference sequence). The CDR3 coding sequence is TGTGCCAGTAGCACCCGGGACTATTCCTACGAGCAGTACTTC. Residues: CASSTRDYSYEQYF.

The chain is built from TRBV20-1 and TRBJ2-3; D ambiguous. Germline lookup yields CDR1 DFQATT and CDR2 SNEGSKA (reference sequence). The V gene lost 2 bases and the J gene lost 0 bases, with 6 bases spanning the gap. The CDR3 is made up of 13 amino acids. The CDR3 reads CSARPDSTDTQYF. CDR3 in DNA: TGCAGTGCTAGACCTGACAGCACAGATACGCAGTATTTT.

The chain employs TRBV7-2 and TRBJ2-7; D gene unclear. Per germline, CDR1 SGHTA and CDR2 FQGNSA. CDR3 length: 13 amino acids. Trimming stripped 5 bases from V and 2 bases from J, with 10 bases between. The CDR3 nucleotides read TGTGCCAGCAGCGAAAGCACAGCCTACGAGCAGTACTTC. Its protein is CASSESTAYEQYF.

The V and J genes are TRBV5-4 and TRBJ2-5; D ambiguous. Trimming took 1 base from V and 1 from J, leaving 5 bases between them. This CDR3 region has 13 residues. In germline, CDR1 is SGHNT, CDR2 YYREEE (reference sequence). CDR3 nucleotide sequence: TGTGCCAGCAGCTTGCACAGCCAAGAGACCCAGTACTTC. Its translation is CASSLHSQETQYF. The variable domain in full, completed from reference TRBV5-4 and TRBJ2-5, reads ETGVTQSPTHLIKTRGQQVTLRCSSQSGHNTVSWYQQALGQGPQFIFQYYREEENGRGNFPPRFSGLQFPNYSSELNVNALELDDSALYLCASSLHSQETQYFGPGTRLLVL.

The gene calls are TRBV6-5 and TRBJ2-5; 11 bases are shared with TRBD1. V shed 6 bases, J shed 9 bases, and the junction held 3 bases outside the gene matches. CDR1 and CDR2 from the germline V gene are MNHEY and SVGAGI. This CDR3 region has 12 residues. The CDR3 sequence is CASSRDRGAQYF. The CDR3 DNA reads TGTGCCAGCAGCCGGGACAGGGGGGCCCAGTACTTC.

The V call is TRBV28, the J call TRBJ1-1; D is possibly TRBD1 (5 bases). The germline V gene encodes CDR1 MDHEN and CDR2 SYDVKM. Trimming took off 6 bases at V and 1 base at J, with 9 bases between the two ends. The CDR3 is made up of 13 amino acids. The CDR3 bases are TGTGCCAGCAGACAGGACCCGAACACTGAAGCTTTCTTT. Protein sequence: CASRQDPNTEAFF.

This rearrangement joins TRBV5-1 to TRBJ1-6; D not resolved. The CDR3 runs 9 residues. CDR1 SGHRS and CDR2 YFSETQ come from the germline V gene. Trimming left V 6 bases short and J 11 bases short, with 3 bases between. The CDR3: CASNAPLHF. The DNA of the CDR3 is TGCGCCAGCAACGCACCCCTCCACTTT.

The J gene is TRBJ1-2, the V gene TRBV5-1, with a weak D call TRBD1 (5 bases). The germline CDR1 and CDR2 sequences are SGHRS and YFSETQ. Between the trimmed V and J ends, which lost 0 bases and 0 bases, there was a span of 12 bases. This CDR3 comprises 16 residues. CDR3 DNA sequence: TGCGCCAGCAGCTTGGAGGGTTCGACAGCTAACTATGGCTACACCTTC. Translation gives CASSLEGSTANYGYTF.

This chain links TRBV5-6 with TRBJ2-1; TRBD2 might be the D (5 bases). V shed 2 bases and J shed 0 bases, with 15 bases lying between them. Germline CDR1 SGHDT, CDR2 YYEEEE. The CDR3 loop spans 17 amino acids. CDR3 nucleotides: TGTGCCAGCAGCTTCGCGGCGGGCGTTATCTCCTACAATGAGCAGTTCTTC. It codes for CASSFAAGVISYNEQFF.

The chain's CDR3 is CASGDRVGANVLTF. The CDR3 nucleotides read TGCGCCAGCGGAGACAGGGTTGGGGCCAACGTCCTGACTTTC. This chain joins TRBV4-1 and TRBJ2-6, with 7 bases matching TRBD1. Trimming took 8 bases from V and 3 from J; bases not matched to a gene: 4. The CDR3 contains 14 residues. The V gene's germline CDR1 is MGHRA and CDR2 YSYEKL.